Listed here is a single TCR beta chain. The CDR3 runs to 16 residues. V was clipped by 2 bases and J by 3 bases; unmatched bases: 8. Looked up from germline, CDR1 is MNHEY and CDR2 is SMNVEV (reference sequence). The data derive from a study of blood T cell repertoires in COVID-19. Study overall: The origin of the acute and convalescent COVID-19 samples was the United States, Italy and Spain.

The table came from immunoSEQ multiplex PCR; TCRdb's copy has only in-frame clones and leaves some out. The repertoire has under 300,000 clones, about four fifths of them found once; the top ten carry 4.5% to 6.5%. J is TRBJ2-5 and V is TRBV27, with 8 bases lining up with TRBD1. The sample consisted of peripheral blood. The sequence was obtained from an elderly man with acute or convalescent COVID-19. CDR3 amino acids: CASSLGNGQGEETQYF. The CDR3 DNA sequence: TGTGCCAGCAGTTTAGGAAACGGACAGGGTGAAGAGACCCAGTACTTC.